One and the same sample provided the 10 T cell receptor beta chains below, sequenced in a study of blood T cells in healthy people across ages. Primed by a sample-barcoded 5' primer and a J-beta primer mix, a second PCR proceeded for about 7 to 11 cycles. TCRdb fed the 5' RACE reads into MiXCR, producing one record per CDR3 protein. Here the sample spans some 800,000 distinct CDR3 sequences, approximately 25% being singletons. The same sample was also studied in work on T cells of mothers and their children.

Material for sequencing was blood. These receptor sequences come from a boy aged 5-17 years in good health.

This clonotype was found once. CDR3 DNA: TGTGCCAGCAGCCCCGGACTAGACCACAATGAGCAGTTCTTC. It codes for CASSPGLDHNEQFF. The chain uses TRBV7-8 and TRBJ2-1; 7 bases fit TRBD2. From germline, CDR1 is SGHVS and CDR2 FQNEAQ. CDR3 length: 14 residues. J gave up 5 bases and V 5 bases, and 6 bases lay outside the gene matches.

This clonotype was seen a handful of times. V and J are TRBV11-2 and TRBJ2-1; TRBD1 matches at 9 bases. Trimming removed 4 bases from V and 0 bases from J; junction bases left unmatched: 7. The CDR3 extends over 17 amino acids. CDR1 is SGHAT, CDR2 FQNNGV, per germline. The CDR3 reads CASSSYWDRDSYNEQFF. The CDR3 bases are TGTGCCAGCAGCTCCTACTGGGACAGGGACTCCTACAATGAGCAGTTCTTC.

This clonotype was counted only a few times. The chain links TRBV7-2 to TRBJ2-5, with 8 bases aligning to TRBD1. The CDR3 totals 14 residues. Germline-derived CDR1 and CDR2 are SGHTA and FQGNSA. The V segment lost 5 bases and the J segment 2 bases; nucleotides outside the gene matches: 4. The CDR3 DNA reads as TGTGCCAGCAGCCGGGGACAGGCACAAGAGACCCAGTACTTC. This encodes CASSRGQAQETQYF.

This sequence joins TRBV6-1 and TRBJ1-3; D is unresolved. The V gene lost 4 bases and the J gene lost 0 bases, with 13 bases spanning the gap. Germline lookup yields CDR1 MNHNS and CDR2 SASEGT. CDR3 length: 16 residues. The CDR3 region has the DNA TGTGCCAGCAGTGGACGACAAGTTCACTCTGGAAACACCATATATTTT. This encodes CASSGRQVHSGNTIYF.

The chain joins TRBV6-6 to TRBJ2-7; the D is unclear. V was shortened by 7 bases and J by 1 base, with 8 bases between the two germline ends. The length of the CDR3 is 12 residues. Per germline, CDR1 MNHNY and CDR2 SVGAGI (reference sequence). The CDR3 sequence is CASMAGSYEQYF. The CDR3 nucleotides read TGTGCCAGCATGGCAGGATCCTACGAGCAGTACTTC.

This clonotype came up many times. V is TRBV29-1 and J is TRBJ2-7; TRBD2 matches 8 bases. There are 13 residues in the CDR3. V lost 5 bases to trimming and J lost 8 bases; unmatched junction nucleotides: 11. Germline V gene lookup returns CDR1 SQVTM and CDR2 ANQGSEA. CDR3 sequence (DNA): TGCAGCGTTTATAGCGGGGACGCAGGGAAGCAGTACTTC. This translates into CSVYSGDAGKQYF.

This clonotype came up a few times. J is TRBJ2-3 and V is TRBV11-2, with 11 bases lining up with TRBD2. This CDR3 is built from 18 residues. Trimming took 1 base from V and 1 from J; bases not matched to a gene: 7. The germline CDR1 and CDR2 sequences are SGHAT and FQNNGV. The DNA for the CDR3 is TGTGCCAGCAGCTTAGTGATAGCGGGGGGGCCGGGCACAGATACGCAGTATTTT. It specifies CASSLVIAGGPGTDTQYF.

The rearrangement joins TRBV29-1 to TRBJ2-7, with D hard to call. Germline assignment: CDR1 SQVTM and CDR2 ANQGSEA. V was trimmed by 1 base and J by 9 bases, leaving 13 bases between them. The CDR3 extends over 12 amino acids. CDR3 protein: CSVEVETRGQYF. Here the CDR3 DNA reads TGCAGCGTTGAAGTAGAGACTCGAGGGCAGTACTTC.

V usage is TRBV29-1 and J usage is TRBJ2-7; 9 bases map to TRBD2. In germline, CDR1 is SQVTM, CDR2 ANQGSEA. After removal of 4 bases from V and 3 bases from J, the junction contained 10 bases not matched to a gene. The CDR3 has 15 residues. The CDR3 sequence: CSVAILAGGLYEQYF. CDR3 DNA: TGCAGCGTTGCAATCTTGGCGGGAGGGCTCTACGAGCAGTACTTC.

This clonotype was seen a handful of times. J is TRBJ2-3 and V is TRBV6-4; TRBD1 matches 8 bases. CDR1 MRHNA and CDR2 SNTAGT come from the germline V gene. The junction had 9 bases not matched to a gene; V was cut back by 3 bases and J by 4 bases. The CDR3 has 16 amino acids. The CDR3 protein is CASSEGYRGAPDTQYF. The CDR3 DNA sequence: TGTGCCAGCAGTGAAGGTTACAGGGGGGCCCCAGATACGCAGTATTTT.